This is a list of T cell receptor beta chains from one sample in a study of cytomegalovirus exposure and HLA in healthy donors. The data were produced by immunoSEQ multiplex PCR, yet TCRdb's version contains in-frame clones alone and is incomplete. Of 110,000 to 150,000 clones in the sample, 90% to 95% were seen once. The specimen was PBMCs. The receptor set was obtained from a man in his late teens or twenties in good health and CMV-seronegative. Both conserved end residues are part of each CDR3.

>TRBV5-1|14|TRBJ2-1
CASSLGEDYNEQFF
>TRBV6-4|17|TRBJ2-7
CASSDSGEKDRSYEQYF
>TRBV6-5|15|TRBJ1-2
CASSYGGYTNYGYTF
>TRBV6-5|15|TRBJ2-3
CASSLTVRNTDTQYF
>TRBV6-5|15|TRBJ2-3
CASSYSLLAADTQYF
>TRBV6-1|16|TRBJ1-2
CASSERSGGYNYGYTF
>TRBV10-3|14|TRBJ1-2
CAIRADRDLYGYTF
>TRBV2|14|TRBJ1-2
CASTKNREIYGYTF
>TRBV10-3|15|TRBJ1-4
CAISESGQGGEKLFF
>TRBV25-1|14|TRBJ2-2
CASGWDRGTGELFF
>TRBV6-6|11|TRBJ1-2
CASSEYYGYTF
>TRBV10-3|19|TRBJ2-2
CAIRIGTSGGAVSPGELFF
>TRBV9|17|TRBJ2-3
CASSPPWGLAGTDTQYF
>TRBV9|15|TRBJ1-2
CASSGLQGADYGYTF
>TRBV6-1|13|TRBJ1-1
CASRWDRGNEAFF
>TRBV2|16|TRBJ2-5
CASSSTSGGVEETQYF
>TRBV12-5|15|TRBJ1-5
CASAPGHVSNQPQHF
>TRBV10-3|14|TRBJ2-7
CAISSSGDFYEQYF
>TRBV27|14|TRBJ1-5
CASSLRDSNQPQHF
>TRBV5-3|16|TRBJ2-5
CARSLGVAGVKETQYF
>TRBV5-1|15|TRBJ2-1
CASSLGGLRNNEQFF
>TRBV7-8|15|TRBJ1-2
CASSFSSSYVYGYTF
>TRBV14|13|TRBJ2-3
CASSLIESQTQYF
>TRBV11-1|13|TRBJ1-5
CASSRDRGSPQHF
>TRBV30|18|TRBJ2-1
CAWSVSRTSGGAPNEQFF
>TRBV5-5|14|TRBJ2-7
CASSPLGTGREQYF
>TRBV28|14|TRBJ1-4
CASSSGQVIEKLFF
>TRBV11-2|18|TRBJ2-5
CASSLVPGGGRYQETQYF
>TRBV29-1|16|TRBJ2-3
CSVIGLAGSSTDTQYF
>TRBV7-2|15|TRBJ2-5
CASSPGGTRLKTQYF
>TRBV6-1|12|TRBJ1-4
CASAGINEKLFF